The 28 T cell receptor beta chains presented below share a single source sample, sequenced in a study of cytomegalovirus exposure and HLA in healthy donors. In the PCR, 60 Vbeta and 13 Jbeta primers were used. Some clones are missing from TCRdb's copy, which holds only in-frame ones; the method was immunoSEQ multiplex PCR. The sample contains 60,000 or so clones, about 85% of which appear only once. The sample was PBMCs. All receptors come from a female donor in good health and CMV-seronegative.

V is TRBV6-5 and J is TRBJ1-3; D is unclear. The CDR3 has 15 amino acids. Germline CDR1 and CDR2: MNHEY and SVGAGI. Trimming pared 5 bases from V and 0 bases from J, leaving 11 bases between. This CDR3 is CASSLRSFSGNTIYF. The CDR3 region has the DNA TGTGCCAGCAGTCTCAGGTCGTTCTCTGGAAACACCATATATTTT.

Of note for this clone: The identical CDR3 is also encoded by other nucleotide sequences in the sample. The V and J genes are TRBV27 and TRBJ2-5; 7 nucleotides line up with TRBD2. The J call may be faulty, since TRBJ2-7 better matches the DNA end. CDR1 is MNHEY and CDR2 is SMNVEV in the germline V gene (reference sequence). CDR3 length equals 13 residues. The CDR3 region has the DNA TGTGCCAGCAGTTTATCCGCGGGGGTCGAGCAGTACTTC. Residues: CASSLSAGVEQYF.

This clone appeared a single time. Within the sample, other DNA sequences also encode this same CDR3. CDR3 loop: CASSLGGGGTDTQYF. DNA for the CDR3: TGTGCCAGCAGCCTCGGGGGGGGAGGTACAGATACGCAGTATTTT. V gene TRBV5-6 combines with J gene TRBJ2-3; TRBD2 agrees at 8 bases. The CDR3 extends over 15 amino acids. J was trimmed by 3 bases and V by 4 bases; bases with no gene match: 7. CDR1 SGHDT and CDR2 YYEEEE come from the germline V gene.

The CDR3 DNA reads TGTGCCAGCAGCTCCGCGGTTGGGGGCTACACCTTC. Its translation is CASSSAVGGYTF. The V and J genes are TRBV5-4 and TRBJ1-2; D is unresolved. Trimming left V 3 bases short and J 8 bases short, with 11 bases between. Germline V CDR1 and CDR2: SGHNT, YYREEE (reference sequence). The CDR3 has 12 residues. Full variable domain (rest looked up from reference TRBV5-4 and TRBJ1-2): ETGVTQSPTHLIKTRGQQVTLRCSSQSGHNTVSWYQQALGQGPQFIFQYYREEENGRGNFPPRFSGLQFPNYSSELNVNALELDDSALYLCASSSAVGGYTFGSGTRLTVV.

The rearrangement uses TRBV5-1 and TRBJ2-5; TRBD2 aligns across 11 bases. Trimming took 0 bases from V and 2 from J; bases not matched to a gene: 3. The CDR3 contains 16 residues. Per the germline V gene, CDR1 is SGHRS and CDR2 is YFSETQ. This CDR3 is CASSLAGLAGQETQYF. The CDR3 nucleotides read TGCGCCAGCAGCTTGGCCGGACTAGCGGGTCAAGAGACCCAGTACTTC.

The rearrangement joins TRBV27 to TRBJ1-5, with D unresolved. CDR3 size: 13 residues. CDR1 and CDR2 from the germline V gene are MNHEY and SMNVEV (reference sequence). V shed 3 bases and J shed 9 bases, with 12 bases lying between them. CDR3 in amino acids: CASSLAQKLPQHF. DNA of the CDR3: TGTGCCAGCAGTTTGGCCCAGAAGTTGCCCCAGCATTTT.

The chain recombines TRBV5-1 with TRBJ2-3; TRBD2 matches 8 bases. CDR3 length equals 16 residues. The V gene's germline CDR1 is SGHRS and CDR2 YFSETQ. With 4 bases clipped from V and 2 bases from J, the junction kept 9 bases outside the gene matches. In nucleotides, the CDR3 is TGCGCCAGCAGCATCCCCCAGCGGGGGACCACAGATACGCAGTATTTT. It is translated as CASSIPQRGTTDTQYF.

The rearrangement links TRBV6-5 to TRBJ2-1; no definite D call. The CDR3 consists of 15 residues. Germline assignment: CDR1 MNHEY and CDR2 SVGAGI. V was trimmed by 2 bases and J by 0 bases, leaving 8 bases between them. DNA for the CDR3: TGTGCCAGCAGTTACGACTCGAGCTCCTACAATGAGCAGTTCTTC. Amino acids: CASSYDSSSYNEQFF.

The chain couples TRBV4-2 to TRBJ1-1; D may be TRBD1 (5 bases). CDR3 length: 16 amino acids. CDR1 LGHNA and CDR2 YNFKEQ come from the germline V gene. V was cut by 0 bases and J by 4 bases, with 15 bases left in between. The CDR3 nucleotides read TGTGCCAGCAGCCAAGATCATCGGGGGTCGAGCACTGAAGCTTTCTTT. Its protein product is CASSQDHRGSSTEAFF.

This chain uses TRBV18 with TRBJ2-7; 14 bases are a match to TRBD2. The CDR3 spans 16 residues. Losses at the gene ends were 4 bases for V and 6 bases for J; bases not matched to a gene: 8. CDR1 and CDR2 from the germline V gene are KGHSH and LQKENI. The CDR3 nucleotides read TGTGCCAGCTCACAACCGGGACTAGCGGGAGTAGGCGAGCAGTACTTC. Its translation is CASSQPGLAGVGEQYF.

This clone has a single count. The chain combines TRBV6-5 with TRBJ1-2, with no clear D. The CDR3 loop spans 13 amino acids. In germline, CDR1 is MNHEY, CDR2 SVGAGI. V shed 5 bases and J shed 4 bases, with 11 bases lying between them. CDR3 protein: CASSPSTIYGYTF. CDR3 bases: TGTGCCAGCAGTCCTTCGACAATCTATGGCTACACCTTC.

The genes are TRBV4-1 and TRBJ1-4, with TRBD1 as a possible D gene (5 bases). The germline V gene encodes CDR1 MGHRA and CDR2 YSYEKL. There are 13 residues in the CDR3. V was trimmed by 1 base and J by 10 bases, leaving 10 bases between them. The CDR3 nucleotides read TGCGCCAGCAGCCAAGTTGGTCAGGGAAAACTGTTTTTT. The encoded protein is CASSQVGQGKLFF.

CDR3 region: CASSPRTSGGTDTQYF. The CDR3 region has the DNA TGTGCCAGCTCACCGCGGACTAGCGGGGGCACAGATACGCAGTATTTT. The chain links TRBV18 to TRBJ2-3, with 12 bases identical to TRBD2. The V gene end was trimmed by 3 bases and the J gene end by 1 base; junction bases not matched to a gene: 2. Germline-derived CDR1 and CDR2 are KGHSH and LQKENI. This CDR3 spans 16 amino acids.

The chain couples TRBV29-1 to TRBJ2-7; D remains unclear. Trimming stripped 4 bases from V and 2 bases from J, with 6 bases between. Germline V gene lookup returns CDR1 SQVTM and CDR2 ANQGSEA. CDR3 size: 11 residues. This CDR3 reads CSVADTYEQYF. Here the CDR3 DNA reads TGCAGCGTTGCAGATACCTACGAGCAGTACTTC.

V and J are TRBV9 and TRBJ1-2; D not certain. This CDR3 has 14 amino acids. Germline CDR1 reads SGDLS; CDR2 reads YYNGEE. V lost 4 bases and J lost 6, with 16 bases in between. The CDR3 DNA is TGTGCCAGCAGCCTCCGGACGGGGTGGGATGGCTACACCTTC. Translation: CASSLRTGWDGYTF.

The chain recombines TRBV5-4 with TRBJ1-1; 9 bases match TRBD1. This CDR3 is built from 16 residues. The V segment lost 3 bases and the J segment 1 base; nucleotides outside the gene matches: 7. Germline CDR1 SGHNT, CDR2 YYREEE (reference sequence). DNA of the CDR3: TGTGCCAGCAGCTGGTGGACAGGGGCCGGGAACACTGAAGCTTTCTTT. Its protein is CASSWWTGAGNTEAFF.

In nucleotides, the CDR3 is TGTGCCAGCAGTGGGGACAGCTGGAACACTGAAGCTTTCTTT. Translation gives CASSGDSWNTEAFF. The chain is built from TRBV2 and TRBJ1-1; TRBD1 aligns across 7 bases. V gave up 4 bases and J gave up 1 base; unmatched junction bases: 3. The CDR3 runs 14 residues. Germline V CDR1 and CDR2: SNHLY, FYNNEI.

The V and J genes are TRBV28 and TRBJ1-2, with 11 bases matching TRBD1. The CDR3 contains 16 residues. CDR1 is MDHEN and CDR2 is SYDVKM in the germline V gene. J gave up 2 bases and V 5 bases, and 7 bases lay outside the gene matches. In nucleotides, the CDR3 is TGTGCCAGCAGTAAGCAAGGGACAGGGGGAAACTATGGCTACACCTTC. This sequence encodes CASSKQGTGGNYGYTF.

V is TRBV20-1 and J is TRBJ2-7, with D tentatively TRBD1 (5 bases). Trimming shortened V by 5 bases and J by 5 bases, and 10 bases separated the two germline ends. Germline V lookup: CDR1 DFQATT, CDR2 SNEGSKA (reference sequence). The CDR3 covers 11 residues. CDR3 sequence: CSASDSHEQYF. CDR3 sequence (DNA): TGCAGTGCTTCAGACAGCCACGAGCAGTACTTC.

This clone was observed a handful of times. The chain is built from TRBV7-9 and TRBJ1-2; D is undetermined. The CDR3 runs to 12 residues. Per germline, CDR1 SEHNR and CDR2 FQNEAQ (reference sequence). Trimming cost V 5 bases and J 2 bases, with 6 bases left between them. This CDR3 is CASSNLNYGYTF. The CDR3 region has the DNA TGTGCCAGCAGCAACCTAAACTATGGCTACACCTTC. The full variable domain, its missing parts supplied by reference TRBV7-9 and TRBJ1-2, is DTGVSQNPRHKITKRGQNVTFRCDPISEHNRLYWYRQTLGQGPEFLTYFQNEAQLEKSRLLSDRFSAERPKGSFSTLEIQRTEQGDSAMYLCASSNLNYGYTFGSGTRLTVV.

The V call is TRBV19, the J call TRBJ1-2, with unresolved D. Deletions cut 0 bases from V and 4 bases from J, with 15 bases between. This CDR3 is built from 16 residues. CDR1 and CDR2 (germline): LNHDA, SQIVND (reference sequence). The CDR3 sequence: CASSIEVRRTFYGYTF. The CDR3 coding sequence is TGTGCCAGTAGTATAGAGGTACGTAGGACTTTCTATGGCTACACCTTC.

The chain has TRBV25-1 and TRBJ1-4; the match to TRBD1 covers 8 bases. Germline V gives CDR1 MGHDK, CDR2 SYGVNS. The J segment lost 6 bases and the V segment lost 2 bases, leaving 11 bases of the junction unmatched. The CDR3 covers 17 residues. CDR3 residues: CASSEGGQALGHEKLFF. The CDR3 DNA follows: TGTGCCAGCAGTGAAGGGGGACAGGCATTAGGGCATGAAAAACTGTTTTTT.

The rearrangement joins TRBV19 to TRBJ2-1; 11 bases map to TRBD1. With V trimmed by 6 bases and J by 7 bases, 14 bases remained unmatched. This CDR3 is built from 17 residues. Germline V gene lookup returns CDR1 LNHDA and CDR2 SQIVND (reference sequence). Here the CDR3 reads CASSLLLGQGAKNEQFF. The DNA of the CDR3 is TGTGCCAGTAGCCTCTTACTTGGACAGGGGGCTAAGAATGAGCAGTTCTTC.

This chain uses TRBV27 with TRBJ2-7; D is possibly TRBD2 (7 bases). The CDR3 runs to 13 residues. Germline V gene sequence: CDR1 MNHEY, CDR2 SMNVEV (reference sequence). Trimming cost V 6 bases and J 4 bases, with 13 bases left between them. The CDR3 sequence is CASSYREGYEQYF. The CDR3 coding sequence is TGTGCCAGCAGCTACAGGGAGGGTTACGAGCAGTACTTC.

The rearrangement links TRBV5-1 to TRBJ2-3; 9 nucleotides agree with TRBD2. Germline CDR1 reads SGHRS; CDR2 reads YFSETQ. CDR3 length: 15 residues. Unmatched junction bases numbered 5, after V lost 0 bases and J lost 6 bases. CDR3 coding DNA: TGCGCCAGCAGCTTGGAAAGGCGGGGGGGCGATACGCAGTATTTT. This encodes CASSLERRGGDTQYF.

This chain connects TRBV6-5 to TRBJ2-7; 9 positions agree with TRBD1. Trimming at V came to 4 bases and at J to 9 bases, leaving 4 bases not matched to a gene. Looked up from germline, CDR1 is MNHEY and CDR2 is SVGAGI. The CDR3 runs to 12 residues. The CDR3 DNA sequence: TGTGCCAGCAGTTTGACAGGGGGTGTGCAGTACTTC. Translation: CASSLTGGVQYF.

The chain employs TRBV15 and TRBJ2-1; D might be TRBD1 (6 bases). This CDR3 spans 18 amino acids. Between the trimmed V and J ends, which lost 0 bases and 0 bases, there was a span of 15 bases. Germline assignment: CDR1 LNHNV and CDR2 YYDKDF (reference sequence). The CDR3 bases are TGTGCCACCAGCAGAGATCCCCCAGGGGCTAGCTCCTACAATGAGCAGTTCTTC. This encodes CATSRDPPGASSYNEQFF. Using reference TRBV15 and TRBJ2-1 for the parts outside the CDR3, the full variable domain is DAMVIQNPRYQVTQFGKPVTLSCSQTLNHNVMYWYQQKSSQAPKLLFHYYDKDFNNEADTPDNFQSRRPNTSFCFLDIRSPGLGDTAMYLCATSRDPPGASSYNEQFFGPGTRLTVL.

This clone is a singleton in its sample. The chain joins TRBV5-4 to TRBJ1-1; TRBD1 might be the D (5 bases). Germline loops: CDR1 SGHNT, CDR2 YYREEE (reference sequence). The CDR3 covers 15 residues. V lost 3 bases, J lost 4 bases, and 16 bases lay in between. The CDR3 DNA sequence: TGTGCCAGCAGCTACGACGGGGGTTTGGGCACTGAAGCTTTCTTT. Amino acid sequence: CASSYDGGLGTEAFF.